This TCR beta chain is from a study of vaccination and CD4 T cells after COVID-19. Study information: The stimulus for the cells was overlapping spike peptides derived from SARS-CoV-2, HCoV-NL63, HCoV-OC43 and HCoV-229E. Study-wide findings and caveats: Going from about 22 to 38, median SARS-CoV-2-reactive clonotypes did not rise significantly.

The ends lost 6 bases at V and 5 bases at J; junction bases unmatched: 15. The CDR3 has 17 amino acids. Germline V gene lookup returns CDR1 SGHVS and CDR2 FQNEAQ. Sequenced with the Oncomine TCR Beta short-read assay was DNA taken from cultured CD4+ T cells. TCRdb processed the PCR reads anew with MiXCR; each CDR3 protein has one entry. Of approximately 11,000 distinct CDR3 sequences listed, around 25% are singletons. Worth noting for this clonotype: Its target is not known.

Specified treatment: roughly ten-day PBMC culture with coronavirus spike peptide pools or control peptides (ViraFEST assay). The sample consisted of CD4+ T cells from blood, cultured in vitro, taken after SARS-CoV-2 vaccination. The chain couples TRBV7-8 to TRBJ2-5, with 10 bases identical to TRBD2. The TCR comes from a human donor who had recovered from COVID-19. CDR3 protein: CASRPPQRGGPGETQYF. The CDR3 DNA sequence: TGTGCCAGCAGACCACCTCAGCGGGGGGGGCCCGGGGAGACCCAGTACTTC.